This T cell receptor (beta chain) was profiled in a study of shared clonotypes between healthy human individuals. Methods used by the authors: Owing to the provision of junction-only sequences devoid of quality scores by immunoSEQ, filtering differed. TCRdb keeps only in-frame clones here, not all; method: immunoSEQ multiplex PCR. From that table come the V and J calls and clone size; the DNA was used to work out D and trimming. The sample includes some 2.4 million clones, under 95% of them seen just once. In regard to this clone: Its antigen is not known.

Donors, healthy HIV-negative adults, lacked recent acute infections or vaccinations. Germline loops: CDR1 LNHDA, CDR2 SQIVND (reference sequence). Between the trimmed V and J ends, which lost 4 bases and 1 base, there was a span of 13 bases. CDR3 size: 15 residues. Study results and caveats: All-four-donor shared clonotypes had higher generation probabilities than non-shared clonotypes did. Read depth was anticipated to influence clonotype sharing among donors.

This sequence originates from a man between 18 and 29 years old in good health. Some clones in this sample may be carry-over from other donors' samples. Sequenced: naive CD4+ T cells from PBMCs. The subset was: CD45RA+ positively selected. This chain links TRBV19 with TRBJ1-1; a weak D match, TRBD1 (6 bases). The CDR3 sequence is CASSTPRGANTEAFF. CDR3 nucleotide sequence: TGTGCCAGTAGTACACCCAGGGGCGCGAACACTGAAGCTTTCTTT.